A selection of T cell receptor beta chains follows, all from one sample in a study of T-cell reconstitution after alpha-beta-depleted transplantation in children. Using its own MiXCR run on the PCR reads, TCRdb lists one record per CDR3 protein. This table holds a few hundred thousand distinct CDR3 sequences, roughly 14% found once. The sequences come from PBMCs, collected from the stem cell graft. The receptors here all came from a human donor who donated a stem cell graft to a child with Fanconi anemia. Both conserved end residues are part of each CDR3. The D gene is left open where the match is weak. Clone size appears in some rows only: once, few, many, or a class for an expanded clone.

12	TRBV2	TRBJ2-3	NA	NA	CASSRNTDTQYF	TGTGCCAGCAGTCGGAACACAGATACGCAGTATTTT
14	TRBV11-2	TRBJ2-2	TRBD2	once	CASSLGGGAGELFF	TGTGCCAGCAGCTTAGGGGGGGGAGCCGGGGAGCTGTTTTTT
12	TRBV7-9	TRBJ1-2	NA	NA	CASSLVFYGYTF	TGTGCCAGCAGCTTAGTATTCTATGGCTACACCTTC
17	TRBV11-2	TRBJ2-2	NA	NA	CASSLELATLNTGELFF	TGTGCCAGCAGCTTAGAATTGGCCACTCTGAACACCGGGGAGCTGTTTTTT
15	TRBV12-3/TRBV12-4	TRBJ2-2	TRBD1	many	CASSFIGGITGELFF	TGTGCCAGCAGTTTTATAGGGGGCATCACCGGGGAGCTGTTTTTT
12	TRBV10-3	TRBJ1-2	TRBD1	many	CAISVDRERTLF	TGTGCCATCAGTGTGGACAGGGAACGGACCCTCTTC
11	TRBV29-1	TRBJ2-7	TRBD1	NA	CSAQGDYEQYF	TGCAGCGCACAGGGGGACTACGAGCAGTACTTC
17	TRBV9	TRBJ2-5	TRBD1	many	CASSGVQGALGQETQYF	TGTGCCAGCAGCGGCGTACAGGGGGCGCTTGGCCAAGAGACCCAGTACTTC
17	TRBV9	TRBJ1-3	NA	NA	CASSHTQGTPSGNTIYF	TGTGCCAGCAGCCATACCCAGGGTACCCCCTCTGGAAACACCATATATTTT
14	TRBV12-3/TRBV12-4	TRBJ1-1	NA	many	CASSLTRLETEAFF	TGTGCCAGCAGTTTAACGAGGTTGGAGACTGAAGCTTTCTTT
14	TRBV28	TRBJ2-5	NA	few	CASSLLQGEETQYF	TGTGCCAGCAGCCTGCTACAGGGAGAAGAGACCCAGTACTTC
17	TRBV6-2/TRBV6-3	TRBJ2-5	TRBD2	many	CASSFPSGGAHQETQYF	TGTGCCAGCAGTTTCCCTAGCGGGGGAGCCCACCAAGAGACCCAGTACTTC
14	TRBV3-1	TRBJ1-2	TRBD1	many	CASHKQGYQGGYTF	TGTGCCAGCCATAAACAGGGGTACCAAGGCGGCTACACCTTC
12	TRBV18	TRBJ1-1	NA	NA	CASSEGDTEAFF	TGTGCCAGCTCGGAAGGTGACACTGAAGCTTTCTTT
13	TRBV16	TRBJ2-2	NA	many	CASTVSTTGELFF	TGTGCCAGCACCGTCTCAACAACCGGGGAGCTGTTTTTT
15	TRBV4-3	TRBJ2-1	TRBD1	few	CASSPRDRGPDEQFF	TGCGCCAGCAGCCCCCGGGACAGGGGGCCGGATGAGCAGTTCTTC
13	TRBV20-1	TRBJ2-1	NA	few	CSAPGHLNNEQFF	TGCAGTGCCCCGGGACATCTGAACAATGAGCAGTTCTTC
13	TRBV12-3/TRBV12-4	TRBJ1-1	NA	NA	CASSLQRSGEAFF	TGTGCCAGCAGCCTACAGAGGAGTGGTGAAGCTTTCTTT
15	TRBV7-8	TRBJ2-5	TRBD2	NA	CASSFSGGAEETQYF	TGTGCCAGCAGCTTTAGCGGGGGGGCCGAAGAGACCCAGTACTTC
16	TRBV20-1	TRBJ2-3	TRBD1	few	CSARPTGQGISDTQYF	TGCAGTGCTAGGCCCACAGGACAGGGAATTTCGGATACGCAGTATTTT
19	TRBV6-1	TRBJ1-1	TRBD1	few	CASIRRGPGQRQLGTEAFF	TGTGCCAGCATTAGAAGGGGTCCGGGACAGCGGCAATTGGGGACTGAAGCTTTCTTT